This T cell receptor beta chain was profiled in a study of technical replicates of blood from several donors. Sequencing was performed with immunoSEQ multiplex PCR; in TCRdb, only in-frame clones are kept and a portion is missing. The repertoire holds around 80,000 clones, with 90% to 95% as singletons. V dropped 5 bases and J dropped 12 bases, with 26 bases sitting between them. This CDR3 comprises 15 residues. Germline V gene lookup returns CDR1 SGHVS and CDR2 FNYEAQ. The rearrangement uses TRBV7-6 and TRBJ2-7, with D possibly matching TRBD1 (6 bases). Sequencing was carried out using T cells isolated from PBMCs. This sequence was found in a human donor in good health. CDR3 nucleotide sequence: TGTGCCAGCAGCAATTACGAGGGGGAGATCCAGGGGAGGTACTTC. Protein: CASSNYEGEIQGRYF.